The present entry profiles one T cell receptor (beta chain) with its context. Its target is unknown. This sample stems from a study of cytomegalovirus exposure and HLA in healthy donors. Regarding the study as a whole: The TCR clusters that emerged in the first cohort tended, a later analysis found, to co-occur in the 120 or so validation repertoires. Altogether, 150 to 200 TCR beta chains were recorded as cytomegalovirus-associated. Confirmation was obtained in vitro that a few CMV-associated chains are specific for CMV antigens.

The CDR3 contains 13 residues. Looked up from germline, CDR1 is SNHLY and CDR2 is FYNNEI. Trimming cost V 11 bases and J 3 bases; bases outside gene matches: 10. Sequenced by immunoSEQ multiplex PCR; TCRdb stores in-frame clones only, minus some. The data show some 45,000 clones, approximately 95% seen once. Sequencing input: PBMCs. The sequence was obtained from a woman aged 18-29 years in good health and CMV-seropositive. V is TRBV2 and J is TRBJ2-7, with 7 bases matching TRBD1. CDR3 sequence (DNA): TGTGCCTGCATCTACAGGGGCCGCTACGAGCAGTACTTC. Its translation is CACIYRGRYEQYF.